This T cell receptor (beta chain) was sequenced for a study of shared clonotypes between healthy human individuals. This CDR3 contains 16 residues. V was trimmed by 7 bases and J by 8 bases, leaving 23 bases between them. Germline values: CDR1 MRHNA, CDR2 SNTAGT. Healthy HIV-negative adults with no recent acute infections or vaccinations were recruited as donors. With unsorted samples, genomic DNA was obtained from tens of millions of PBMCs. This clone was picked up many times. At deep level, the assay was performed. Every unsorted PBMC PCR replicate was loaded with 300 ng DNA, around 30,000 T cell genomes. This table comes from immunoSEQ multiplex PCR, and its TCRdb copy is limited to in-frame clones, with some not included. The data hold about 600,000 clones, with roughly four fifths observed a single time.

The origin of this receptor is a middle-aged woman in good health. Some clones in this sample may be carry-over from other donors' samples. The genes are TRBV6-4 and TRBJ1-4; perhaps TRBD1 as D (5 bases). The sequenced material came from PBMCs. This CDR3 is CASIGAQSLVGEKLFF. The CDR3 region has the DNA TGTGCCAGCATTGGGGCGCAGAGCCTAGTTGGGGAAAAACTGTTTTTT.